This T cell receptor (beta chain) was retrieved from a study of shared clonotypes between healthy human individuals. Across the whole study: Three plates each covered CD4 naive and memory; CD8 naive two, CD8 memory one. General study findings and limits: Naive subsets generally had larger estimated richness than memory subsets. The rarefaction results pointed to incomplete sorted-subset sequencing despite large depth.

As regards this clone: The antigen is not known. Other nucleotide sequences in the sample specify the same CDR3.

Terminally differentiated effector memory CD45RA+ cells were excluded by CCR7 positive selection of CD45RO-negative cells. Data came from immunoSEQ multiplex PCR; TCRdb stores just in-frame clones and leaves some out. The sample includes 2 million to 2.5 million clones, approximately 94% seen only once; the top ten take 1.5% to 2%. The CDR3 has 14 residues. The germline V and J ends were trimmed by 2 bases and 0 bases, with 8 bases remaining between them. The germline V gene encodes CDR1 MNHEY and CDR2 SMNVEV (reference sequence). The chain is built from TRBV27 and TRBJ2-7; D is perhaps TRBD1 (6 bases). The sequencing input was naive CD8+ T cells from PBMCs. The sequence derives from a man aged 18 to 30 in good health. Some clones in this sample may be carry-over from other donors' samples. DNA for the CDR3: TGTGCCAGCAGTTTAAGGGACAACTCCTACGAGCAGTACTTC. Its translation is CASSLRDNSYEQYF.